The 27 T cell receptor beta chains given below trace back to one sample, sequenced in a study of T-cell memory formation after mild COVID-19. TCRdb re-derived calls from the 5' RACE reads in MiXCR, one entry per CDR3 protein. The sample carries 450,000 or so distinct CDR3 sequences, about 23% recorded once. Sequencing was performed on PBMCs or a T cell subset sorted from them (not recorded which). The origin of the receptors is an adult woman who had mild COVID-19 (a few samples of this study predate the infection). Cell type and time point are not known.

In this sample, this clonotype turned up a few times. V is TRBV7-3 and J is TRBJ1-1, with TRBD1 identical over 8 bases. V gave up 5 bases and J gave up 0 bases; unmatched junction bases: 8. CDR1 SGHTA and CDR2 FQGTGA come from the germline V gene. The CDR3 is 16 amino acids. The CDR3 DNA reads TGTGCCAGCAGCCGACAGGGGACCCTGGTGAACACTGAAGCTTTCTTT. Translating it yields CASSRQGTLVNTEAFF.

A few counts support this clonotype. The rearrangement links TRBV2 to TRBJ2-7; D is perhaps TRBD2 (5 bases). The CDR3 extends over 15 amino acids. Germline V CDR1 and CDR2: SNHLY, FYNNEI. Trimming removed 1 base from V and 0 bases from J, with 10 bases in between. CDR3 coding DNA: TGTGCCAGCAGTGAAGTTCCGGGGAGCTCCTACGAGCAGTACTTC. It translates to CASSEVPGSSYEQYF.

The V gene is TRBV18, the J gene TRBJ2-5; tentatively, D is TRBD2 (5 bases). The CDR3 is made up of 15 amino acids. In germline, CDR1 is KGHSH, CDR2 LQKENI. The V end was cut by 2 bases, the J end by 1 base, with 11 bases between. In DNA, the CDR3 is TGTGCCAGCTCACCAGGGGTAGGAGGCCAAGAGACCCAGTACTTC. Translated, it gives CASSPGVGGQETQYF.

This clonotype was counted at least ten times. This sequence joins TRBV2 and TRBJ2-7; 10 positions agree with TRBD1. The CDR3 extends over 16 amino acids. Trimming took 6 bases from V and 1 from J; bases not matched to a gene: 9. Germline V lookup: CDR1 SNHLY, CDR2 FYNNEI. This CDR3 is CASRDPGQGFSYEQYF. The CDR3 nucleotides are TGTGCCAGCAGGGACCCGGGACAGGGGTTTTCCTACGAGCAGTACTTC.

The V call is TRBV18, the J call TRBJ2-5; TRBD1 aligns across 9 bases. Looked up from germline, CDR1 is KGHSH and CDR2 is LQKENI. The V gene end was trimmed by 8 bases and the J gene end by 5 bases; junction bases not matched to a gene: 15. This CDR3 is 16 amino acids long. The CDR3 here is CASAFGLDRGFETQYF. The CDR3 nucleotides are TGTGCCAGCGCCTTCGGTCTCGACAGGGGGTTTGAGACCCAGTACTTC.

This clonotype was picked up many times. This chain connects TRBV12-3 or TRBV12-4 to TRBJ1-2; no clear D gene. This CDR3 is built from 14 residues. V was cut by 6 bases and J by 0 bases, with 11 bases left in between. In DNA form, the CDR3 reads TGTGCCAGCAGGGGCTGGAGCACTAACTATGGCTACACCTTC. Translating it yields CASRGWSTNYGYTF.

The rearrangement uses TRBV13 and TRBJ2-7, with D possibly TRBD2 on 7 matching bases. V shed 4 bases and J shed 3 bases, with 16 bases lying between them. The CDR3 has 15 amino acids. Germline CDR1 is PRHDT and CDR2 is FYEKMQ (reference sequence). CDR3 sequence reads: CASSSQGGGHYEQYF. The DNA of the CDR3 is TGTGCCAGCAGCTCACAGGGAGGGGGTCACTACGAGCAGTACTTC. The full variable domain, with the rest looked up from reference TRBV13 and TRBJ2-7, is AAGVIQSPRHLIKEKRETATLKCYPIPRHDTVYWYQQGPGQDPQFLISFYEKMQSDKGSIPDRFSAQQFSDYHSELNMSSLELGDSALYFCASSSQGGGHYEQYFGPGTRLTVT.

The chain employs TRBV4-2 and TRBJ2-1; D is uncertain. Trimming left V 0 bases short and J 9 bases short, with 12 bases between. CDR3 length: 14 amino acids. Germline V gene sequence: CDR1 LGHNA, CDR2 YNFKEQ. This CDR3 is CASSQEGQWGEQFF. CDR3 sequence (DNA): TGTGCCAGCAGCCAAGAAGGGCAGTGGGGTGAGCAGTTCTTC.

This clonotype has only a few counts. This sequence joins TRBV7-2 and TRBJ2-5; D uncertain. This CDR3 contains 15 residues. Germline lookup yields CDR1 SGHTA and CDR2 FQGNSA. With 4 bases removed from V and 5 bases from J, the gap between germline ends came to 17 bases. The CDR3 reads CASSSRFSRRETQYF. The CDR3 DNA is TGTGCCAGCAGCTCCCGATTTTCAAGGCGGGAGACCCAGTACTTC. Together with reference TRBV7-2 and TRBJ2-5, the CDR3 gives the full variable domain: GAGVSQSPSNKVTEKGKDVELRCDPISGHTALYWYRQSLGQGLEFLIYFQGNSAPDKSGLPSDRFSAERTGGSVSTLTIQRTQQEDSAVYLCASSSRFSRRETQYFGPGTRLLVL.

This clonotype was counted only a few times. This chain connects TRBV7-9 to TRBJ1-2; D is undetermined. Trimming pared 4 bases from V and 5 bases from J, leaving 20 bases between. Germline V gene data show CDR1 as SEHNR and CDR2 as FQNEAQ (reference sequence). The CDR3 length is 16 residues. DNA of the CDR3: TGTGCCAGCAGCTCCGGGGAGAGGGCCGACCGGTATGGCTACACCTTC. Translating it yields CASSSGERADRYGYTF.

This clonotype was seen many times. V and J are TRBV6-2 or TRBV6-3 and TRBJ2-7; the D is unclear. Trimming took 6 bases from V and 3 from J, leaving 9 bases between them. Germline-derived CDR1 and CDR2 are MNHEY and SVGEGT. The CDR3 contains 12 residues. The CDR3 region has the DNA TGTGCCAGCAGCTCGCAAGGCTACGAGCAGTACTTC. Protein product: CASSSQGYEQYF.

The J gene is TRBJ2-1, the V gene TRBV6-6, with 7 bases fitting TRBD2. The ends lost 2 bases at V and 3 bases at J; junction bases unmatched: 7. Germline CDR1 reads MNHNY; CDR2 reads SVGAGI (reference sequence). The CDR3 spans 16 residues. The CDR3 nucleotides read TGTGCCAGCAGTTACCCAAGGGGAGGGGTCTACAATGAGCAGTTCTTC. Its protein is CASSYPRGGVYNEQFF.

This clonotype was seen only a few times. The junction departs from the called germline gene at one end, perhaps through a read error. The chain joins TRBV27 to TRBJ2-7; no firm D call. Germline values: CDR1 MNHEY, CDR2 SMNVEV (reference sequence). There are 13 residues in the CDR3. The CDR3 DNA sequence: TGTGCCAGCAGTATATCTAGAAAGGGTGAGCAGTACTTC. Protein sequence: CASSISRKGEQYF.

This clonotype was counted a few times. The V and J genes are TRBV9 and TRBJ2-2; D uncertain. CDR1 is SGDLS and CDR2 is YYNGEE in the germline V gene. The V and J ends lost 0 bases and 0 bases respectively, with 9 bases between them. This CDR3 has 16 amino acids. CDR3 nucleotides: TGTGCCAGCAGCGTAGAGACCCGCGCGAACACCGGGGAGCTGTTTTTT. Its translation: CASSVETRANTGELFF. Full variable domain (outside the CDR3, taken from reference TRBV9 and TRBJ2-2): DSGVTQTPKHLITATGQRVTLRCSPRSGDLSVYWYQQSLDQGLQFLIQYYNGEERAKGNILERFSAQQFPDLHSELNLSSLELGDSALYFCASSVETRANTGELFFGEGSRLTVL.

The chain is built from TRBV4-1 and TRBJ2-7, with TRBD2 as a possible D gene (6 bases). CDR1 and CDR2 (germline): MGHRA, YSYEKL. This CDR3 has 14 amino acids. V was cut by 1 base and J by 6 bases, with 13 bases left in between. CDR3 sequence reads: CASSQGGLLSEQYF. DNA for the CDR3: TGCGCCAGCAGCCAAGGGGGACTTCTCTCCGAGCAGTACTTC.

There are a few counts of this clonotype. The rearrangement joins TRBV7-9 to TRBJ2-1; D is undetermined. This CDR3 region has 14 residues. V was shortened by 5 bases and J by 6 bases, with 14 bases between the two germline ends. Germline assignment: CDR1 SEHNR and CDR2 FQNEAQ (reference sequence). The CDR3 reads CASSPDPPGNEQFF. Written as DNA, the CDR3 is TGTGCCAGCAGCCCGGACCCCCCCGGCAATGAGCAGTTCTTC.

With regard to this clonotype: Given a much more abundant clone one base away, this may be a read error. The chain is built from TRBV7-9 and TRBJ1-5, with a possible D match to TRBD1 (5 bases). The CDR3 extends over 14 amino acids. Germline CDR1 and CDR2: SEHNR and FQNEAQ (reference sequence). V shed 5 bases and J shed 0 bases, with 8 bases lying between them. CDR3 loop: CASSLQDSNQPQHF. As DNA, the CDR3 is TGTGCCAGCAGCCTACAGGATAGCAATCAGCCCCAGCATTTT.

The table lists this clonotype with a few counts. CDR3 DNA sequence: TGTGCCAGCAGTTTAGGGGGGGGATACACTGAAGCTTTCTTT. Protein: CASSLGGGYTEAFF. The chain combines TRBV12-3 or TRBV12-4 with TRBJ1-1; a weak D match, TRBD1 (5 bases). The length of the CDR3 is 14 residues. V was shortened by 1 base and J by 3 bases, with 9 bases between the two germline ends.

This clonotype was detected only a few times. The chain uses TRBV20-1 and TRBJ2-7, with 8 bases that match TRBD1. V trimming: 1 base; J trimming: 3 bases; junction bases outside the gene matches: 8. The CDR3 length is 15 residues. Germline V gives CDR1 DFQATT, CDR2 SNEGSKA (reference sequence). The CDR3 spells CSARAVGTGDYEQYF. The DNA of the CDR3 is TGCAGTGCTAGAGCCGTAGGGACAGGAGACTACGAGCAGTACTTC.

This clonotype was seen more than once but under ten times. The chain has TRBV7-2 and TRBJ2-7, with 10 bases aligning to TRBD1. Per germline, CDR1 SGHTA and CDR2 FQGNSA. V lost 1 base to trimming and J lost 6 bases; unmatched junction nucleotides: 6. There are 15 residues in the CDR3. The CDR3 loop reads CASSLVGGQGTEQYF. The DNA of the CDR3 is TGTGCCAGCAGCTTAGTAGGGGGACAGGGGACCGAGCAGTACTTC.

This clonotype was detected many times. V is TRBV2 and J is TRBJ2-2; no clear D gene. CDR3 size: 12 residues. V lost 4 bases, J lost 6 bases, and 6 bases lay in between. Germline CDR1 and CDR2: SNHLY and FYNNEI. The CDR3 region has the DNA TGTGCCAGCAGTGCAGGAGCCGGGGAGCTGTTTTTT. Translated, it gives CASSAGAGELFF.

This sequence joins TRBV5-1 and TRBJ2-1; TRBD2 matches 12 bases. Germline CDR1 and CDR2: SGHRS and YFSETQ. The CDR3 is 15 amino acids. J lost 6 bases, V lost 1 base, and 2 bases had no gene match. The CDR3 coding sequence is TGCGCCAGCAGCTTGAGGACTAGCGGGGCCAATGAGCAGTTCTTC. Encoded protein: CASSLRTSGANEQFF.

This chain connects TRBV9 to TRBJ2-1; 7 nucleotides align to TRBD1. Losses at the gene ends were 4 bases for V and 7 bases for J; bases not matched to a gene: 14. There are 16 residues in the CDR3. CDR1 is SGDLS, CDR2 YYNGEE, per germline. The CDR3 spells CASSPRQGPEGNEQFF. As DNA, the CDR3 is TGTGCCAGCAGCCCACGACAGGGCCCCGAAGGGAATGAGCAGTTCTTC.

The chain uses TRBV9 and TRBJ2-5; 7 positions match TRBD1. Germline assignment: CDR1 SGDLS and CDR2 YYNGEE. This CDR3 region has 15 residues. The V segment lost 0 bases and the J segment 2 bases; nucleotides outside the gene matches: 4. The CDR3 protein is CASSVGGGQQETQYF. CDR3 bases: TGTGCCAGCAGCGTAGGAGGGGGACAGCAAGAGACCCAGTACTTC. The full variable domain, with the rest looked up from reference TRBV9 and TRBJ2-5, is DSGVTQTPKHLITATGQRVTLRCSPRSGDLSVYWYQQSLDQGLQFLIQYYNGEERAKGNILERFSAQQFPDLHSELNLSSLELGDSALYFCASSVGGGQQETQYFGPGTRLLVL.

In its sample, this clonotype was seen a few times. The chain couples TRBV4-1 to TRBJ2-7; TRBD1 or TRBD2 may be the D gene (5 bases each). The V gene's germline CDR1 is MGHRA and CDR2 YSYEKL. Trimming cost V 3 bases and J 4 bases, with 13 bases left between them. This CDR3 region has 14 residues. CDR3 nucleotides: TGCGCCAGCAGCCACGGGACGGGGTCTTACGAGCAGTACTTC. Amino acid sequence: CASSHGTGSYEQYF.

This rearrangement joins TRBV19 to TRBJ2-7, with 7 bases identical to TRBD1. Per the germline V gene, CDR1 is LNHDA and CDR2 is SQIVND (reference sequence). The ends lost 8 bases at V and 1 base at J; junction bases unmatched: 5. The CDR3 spans 13 residues. The CDR3 DNA is TGTGCCAGTTCGACAGGGCCTTCCTACGAGCAGTACTTC. This sequence encodes CASSTGPSYEQYF.

V gene TRBV13 combines with J gene TRBJ2-5; 8 nucleotides agree with TRBD1. The CDR3 consists of 14 residues. The junction had 7 bases not matched to a gene; V was cut back by 5 bases and J by 5 bases. Germline V gives CDR1 PRHDT, CDR2 FYEKMQ (reference sequence). The CDR3 sequence is CASSNNRGKETQYF. For the CDR3, the DNA is TGTGCCAGCAGCAATAACAGGGGGAAGGAGACCCAGTACTTC. Combining the CDR3 with reference TRBV13 and TRBJ2-5 gives the whole variable domain AAGVIQSPRHLIKEKRETATLKCYPIPRHDTVYWYQQGPGQDPQFLISFYEKMQSDKGSIPDRFSAQQFSDYHSELNMSSLELGDSALYFCASSNNRGKETQYFGPGTRLLVL.